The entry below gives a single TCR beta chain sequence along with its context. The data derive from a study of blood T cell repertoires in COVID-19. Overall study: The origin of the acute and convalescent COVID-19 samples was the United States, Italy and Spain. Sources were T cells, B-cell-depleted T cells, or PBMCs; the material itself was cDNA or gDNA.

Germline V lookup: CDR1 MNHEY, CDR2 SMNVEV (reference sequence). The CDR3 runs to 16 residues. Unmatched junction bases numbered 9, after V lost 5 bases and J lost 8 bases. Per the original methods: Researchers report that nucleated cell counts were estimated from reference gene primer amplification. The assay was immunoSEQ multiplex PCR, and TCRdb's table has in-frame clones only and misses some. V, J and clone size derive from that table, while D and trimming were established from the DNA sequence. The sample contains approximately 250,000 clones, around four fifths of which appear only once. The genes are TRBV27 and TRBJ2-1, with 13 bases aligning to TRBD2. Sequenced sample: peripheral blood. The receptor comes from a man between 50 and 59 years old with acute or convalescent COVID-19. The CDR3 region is CASSPAGLAGHDEQFF. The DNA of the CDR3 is TGTGCCAGCAGTCCGGCGGGACTAGCGGGGCACGATGAGCAGTTCTTC.